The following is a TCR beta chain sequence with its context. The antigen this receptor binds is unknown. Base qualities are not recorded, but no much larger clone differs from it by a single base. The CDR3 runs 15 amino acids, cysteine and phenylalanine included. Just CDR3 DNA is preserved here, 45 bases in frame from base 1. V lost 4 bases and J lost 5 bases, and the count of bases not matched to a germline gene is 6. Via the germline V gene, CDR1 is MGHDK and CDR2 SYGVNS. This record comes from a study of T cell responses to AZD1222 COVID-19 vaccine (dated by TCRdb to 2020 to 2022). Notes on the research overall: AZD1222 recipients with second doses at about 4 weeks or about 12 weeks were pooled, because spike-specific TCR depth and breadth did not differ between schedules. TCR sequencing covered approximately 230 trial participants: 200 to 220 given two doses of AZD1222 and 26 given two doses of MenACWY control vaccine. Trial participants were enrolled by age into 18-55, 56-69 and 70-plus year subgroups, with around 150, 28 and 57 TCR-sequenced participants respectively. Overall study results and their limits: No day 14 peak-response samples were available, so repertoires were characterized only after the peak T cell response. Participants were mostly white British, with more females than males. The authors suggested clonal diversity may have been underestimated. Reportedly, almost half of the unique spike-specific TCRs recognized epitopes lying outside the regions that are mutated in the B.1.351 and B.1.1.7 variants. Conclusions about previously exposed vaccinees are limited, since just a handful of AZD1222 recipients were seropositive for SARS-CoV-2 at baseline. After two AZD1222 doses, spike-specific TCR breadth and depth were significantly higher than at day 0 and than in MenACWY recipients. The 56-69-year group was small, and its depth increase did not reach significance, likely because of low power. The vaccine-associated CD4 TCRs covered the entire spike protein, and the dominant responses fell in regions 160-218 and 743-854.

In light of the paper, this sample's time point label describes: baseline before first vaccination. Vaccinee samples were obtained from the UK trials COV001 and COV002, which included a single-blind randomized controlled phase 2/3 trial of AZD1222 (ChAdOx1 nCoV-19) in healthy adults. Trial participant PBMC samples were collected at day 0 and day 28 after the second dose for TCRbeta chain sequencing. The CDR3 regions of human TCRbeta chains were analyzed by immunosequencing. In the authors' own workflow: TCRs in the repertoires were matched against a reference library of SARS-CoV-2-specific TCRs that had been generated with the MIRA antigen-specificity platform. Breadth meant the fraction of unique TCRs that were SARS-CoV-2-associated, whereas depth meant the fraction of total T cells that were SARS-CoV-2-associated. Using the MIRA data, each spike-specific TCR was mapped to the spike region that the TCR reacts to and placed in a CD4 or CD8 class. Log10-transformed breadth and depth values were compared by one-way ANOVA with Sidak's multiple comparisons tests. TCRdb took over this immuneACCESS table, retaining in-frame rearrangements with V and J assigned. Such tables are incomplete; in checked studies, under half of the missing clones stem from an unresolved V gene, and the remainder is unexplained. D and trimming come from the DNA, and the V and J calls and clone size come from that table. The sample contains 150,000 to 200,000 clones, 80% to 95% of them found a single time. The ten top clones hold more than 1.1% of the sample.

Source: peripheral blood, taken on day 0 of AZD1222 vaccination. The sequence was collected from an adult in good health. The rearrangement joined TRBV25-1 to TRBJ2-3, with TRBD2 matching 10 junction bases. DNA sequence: TGTGCCAGCAGTGGTGGACTAGCGGCGCAAGATACGCAGTATTTT. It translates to CASSGGLAAQDTQYF.